These T cell receptor beta chains were read from a single sample in a study of T cells in localized non-small cell lung cancer. TCRdb's copy holds only in-frame clones and misses some; the assay was immunoSEQ multiplex PCR. Of roughly 4,000 clones in the sample, approximately 30% are singletons; the top ten hold less than 15%. Sequenced material: lung tumor tissue, taken before any cancer treatment. Every receptor here comes from a man between 35 and 75 years old with stage II lung adenocarcinoma. Each CDR3 is given with its conserved first and last residue. D genes are given only for firm matches. Size is omitted from some rows. Given values are once, few, many or a class for expanded clones.

j_call d_call clone_size v_call cdr3_nt cdr3_aa
TRBJ1-1 . . TRBV11-3 TGTGCCAGCAGCTTGGATCGAAGGAACACTGAAGCTTTCTTT CASSLDRRNTEAFF
TRBJ2-6 . few TRBV6-8 TGTGCCAGCAGTGAGAGGAGCTCTGGGGCCAACGTCCTGACTTTC CASSERSSGANVLTF
TRBJ1-2 . . TRBV10-3 TGTGCCATCAGTGAGTCTTTTGGAGGGTTGGACTATGGCTACACCTTC CAISESFGGLDYGYTF
TRBJ1-1 . few TRBV9 TGTGCCAGCATAACCTCCGGGAACACTGAAGCTTTCTTT CASITSGNTEAFF
TRBJ2-2 TRBD1 few TRBV11-3 TGTGCCAGCAGCATCGAACCGGGACAGGGGGCTTTAGTTACCGGGGAGCTGTTTTTT CASSIEPGQGALVTGELFF
TRBJ1-2 . . TRBV15 TGTGCCACCAGCAGAGATTTCGTGGCGGTTGGTGGCTACACCTTC CATSRDFVAVGGYTF
TRBJ2-7 . few TRBV6-8 TGTGCCATCAGGGGGGACAAATCCACTACCACCTACGAGCAGTACTTC CAIRGDKSTTTYEQYF
TRBJ1-2 . few TRBV6-8 TGTGCCAGCCGGGGGGACGGCACTAACTATGGCTACACCTTC CASRGDGTNYGYTF
TRBJ2-7 TRBD1 once TRBV5-1 TGCGCCAGCAGCTTCACAGGGGGAGACTACGAGCAGTACTTC CASSFTGGDYEQYF
TRBJ2-1 . . TRBV19 TGTGCCAGTAGTATTACTGGTACCTACAATGAGCAGTTCTTC CASSITGTYNEQFF
TRBJ2-5 TRBD2 . TRBV6-8 TGTGCCAGCAGACCGAGGAGCGGGGGAGAGACCCAGTACTTC CASRPRSGGETQYF
TRBJ2-3 . . TRBV27 TGTGCCAGCAGTTTATTCCCCACGGGAGATACGCAGTATTTT CASSLFPTGDTQYF
TRBJ1-1 . few TRBV30 TGTGCCTGGAGGGACAGTGGATTAACTGAAGCTTTCTTT CAWRDSGLTEAFF
TRBJ1-5 . . TRBV6-8 TGTGCCAGCAGGACCCCCAGGGGCGATCAGCCCCAGCATTTT CASRTPRGDQPQHF
TRBJ2-3 . few TRBV6-8 TGTGCCAGCAGTCGAGGGACCAGATTGGGGGATACGCAGTATTTT CASSRGTRLGDTQYF
TRBJ1-3 . . TRBV18 TGTGCCAGCTCACGGCCTGGACAGAACACCATATATTTT CASSRPGQNTIYF
TRBJ2-5 . . TRBV11-3 TGTGCCAGCAGCTTAGTCGCAGGCAATGGTCGACAAGAGACCCAGTACTTC CASSLVAGNGRQETQYF
TRBJ1-2 . . TRBV18 TGTGCCAGCTCACGCGAAGGGGGTGGCTATGGCTACACCTTC CASSREGGGYGYTF
TRBJ1-3 . . TRBV19 TGTGCCAGTACCCCCTTTTGGGCAGACTCTGGAAACACCATATATTTT CASTPFWADSGNTIYF
TRBJ1-6 TRBD1 . TRBV11-3 TGTGCCAGCAGCTCCAATGCCGGGACAGGGATTGGGTCACCCCTCCACTTT CASSSNAGTGIGSPLHF
TRBJ1-2 TRBD1 . TRBV5-1 TGCGCCAGCAGCTTGACAGGGGGCAACTATGGCTACACCTTC CASSLTGGNYGYTF
TRBJ1-5 . . TRBV30 TGTGCCTGGGAGGTCCAGGGTAATCAGCCCCAGCATTTT CAWEVQGNQPQHF
TRBJ1-2 TRBD1 . TRBV9 TGTGCCAGCAGTCCTCGACAGGGGGCGTACAATGATGGCTACACCTTC CASSPRQGAYNDGYTF
TRBJ2-3 . . TRBV5-1 TGCGCCAGCAGCGTGGGTGGGGGGCTTAGCACAGATACGCAGTATTTT CASSVGGGLSTDTQYF
TRBJ1-5 . . TRBV11-3 TGTGCCAGCAGCTGGGGGGGAAGTAGCAATCAGCCCCAGCATTTT CASSWGGSSNQPQHF